This T cell receptor beta chain was profiled in a study of T cell repertoires in cytomegalovirus infection. Study summary: Public TCR beta signatures were indicative of both CMV infection and a matching HLA type. Overall study results and limits: The study identified carriers of CMV plus the relevant HLA from cumulative public TCR beta family frequency. Clonotypes of TCR beta that were HLA-C-restricted and CMV-specific dominated the ex vivo response.

In the case of this clonotype: As yet, its antigen is unknown.

TCRdb reprocessed the reads with MiXCR, giving one entry per CDR3 protein. Of about 320,000 distinct CDR3 sequences in the sample, 9% to 9.5% were seen once. Germline V gives CDR1 ENHRY, CDR2 SYGVKD. Trimming stripped 3 bases from V and 5 bases from J, with 17 bases between. This CDR3 has 15 residues. This rearrangement joins TRBV10-3 to TRBJ2-7; D is possibly TRBD1 (6 bases). Sequenced input: PBMCs. The TCR originated in a human donor in good health (CMV status not recorded). Some clones in this sample may be carry-over from other donors' samples. CDR3 in amino acids: CAISDQRGNRNEQYF. The CDR3 nucleotides are TGTGCCATCAGTGATCAAAGGGGGAATCGGAACGAGCAGTACTTC.